This TCR beta chain was recorded in a study of blood T cell repertoires in COVID-19. Whole-study context: Material from acute and convalescent COVID-19 was sourced from the United States, Italy and Spain. From T cells, B-cell-depleted T cells, or PBMCs came the material, which was cDNA or gDNA.

Original analysis: Researchers report that nucleated cell counts were estimated from reference gene primer amplification. Here immunoSEQ multiplex PCR was the method, and the copy in TCRdb shows in-frame clones only, minus some. V and J calls and clone size follow that table, whereas D and trimming were derived from the DNA. The top ten hold 10% of the sample, which has roughly 92,000 clones, around nine tenths seen once. V gave up 4 bases and J gave up 3 bases; unmatched junction bases: 9. Looked up from germline, CDR1 is MNHEY and CDR2 is SMNVEV (reference sequence). This CDR3 is built from 15 residues.

The TCR originated in a man aged 45-65 years with acute or convalescent COVID-19. The chain recombines TRBV27 with TRBJ2-7; 7 nucleotides align to TRBD1. Specimen: peripheral blood. CDR3 sequence: CASSSRQGLLYEQYF. DNA of the CDR3: TGTGCCAGCAGTTCTCGACAGGGTCTTCTCTACGAGCAGTACTTC.